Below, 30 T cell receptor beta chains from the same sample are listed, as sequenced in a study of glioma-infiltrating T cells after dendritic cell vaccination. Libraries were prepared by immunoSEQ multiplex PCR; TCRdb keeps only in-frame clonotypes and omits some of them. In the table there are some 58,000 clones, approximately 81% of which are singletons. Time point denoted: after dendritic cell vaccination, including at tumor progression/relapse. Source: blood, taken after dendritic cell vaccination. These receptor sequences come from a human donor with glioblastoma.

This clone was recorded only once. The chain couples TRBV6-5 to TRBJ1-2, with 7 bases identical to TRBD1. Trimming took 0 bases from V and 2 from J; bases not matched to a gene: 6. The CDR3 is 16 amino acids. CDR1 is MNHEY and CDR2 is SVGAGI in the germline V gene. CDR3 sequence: CASSYSWGQINYGYTF. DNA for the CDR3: TGTGCCAGCAGTTACTCGTGGGGACAGATAAACTATGGCTACACCTTC.

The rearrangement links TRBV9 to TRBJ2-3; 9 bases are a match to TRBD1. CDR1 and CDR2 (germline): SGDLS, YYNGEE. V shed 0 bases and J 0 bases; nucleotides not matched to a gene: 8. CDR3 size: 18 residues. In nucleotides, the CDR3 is TGTGCCAGCAGCGTAGGCTCTAGGACAGGGGCTAGCACAGATACGCAGTATTTT. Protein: CASSVGSRTGASTDTQYF.

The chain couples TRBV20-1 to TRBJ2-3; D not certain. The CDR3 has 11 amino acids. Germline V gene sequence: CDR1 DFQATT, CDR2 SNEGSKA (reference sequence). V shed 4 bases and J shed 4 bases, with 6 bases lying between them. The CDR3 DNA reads TGCAGTGCTATACGGGCAGATACGCAGTATTTT. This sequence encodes CSAIRADTQYF.

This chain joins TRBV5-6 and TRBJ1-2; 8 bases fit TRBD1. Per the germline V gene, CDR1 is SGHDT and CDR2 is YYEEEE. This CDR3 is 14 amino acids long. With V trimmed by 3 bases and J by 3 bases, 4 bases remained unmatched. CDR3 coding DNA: TGTGCCAGCAGCTCCGGACAGGGACACTATGGCTACACCTTC. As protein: CASSSGQGHYGYTF.

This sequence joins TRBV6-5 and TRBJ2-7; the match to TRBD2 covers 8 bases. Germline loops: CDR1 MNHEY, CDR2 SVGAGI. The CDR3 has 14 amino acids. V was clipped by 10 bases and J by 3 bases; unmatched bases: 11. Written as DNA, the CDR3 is TGTGCCATCACCTCCTCAGCGGGGGTCTACGAGCAGTACTTC. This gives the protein CAITSSAGVYEQYF.

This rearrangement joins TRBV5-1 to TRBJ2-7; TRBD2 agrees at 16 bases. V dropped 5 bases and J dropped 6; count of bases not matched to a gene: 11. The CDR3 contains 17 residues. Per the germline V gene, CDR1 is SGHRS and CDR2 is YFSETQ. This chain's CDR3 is CASSHPGLAGGPGEQYF. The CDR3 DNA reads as TGCGCCAGCAGTCATCCGGGACTAGCGGGGGGGCCCGGCGAGCAGTACTTC.

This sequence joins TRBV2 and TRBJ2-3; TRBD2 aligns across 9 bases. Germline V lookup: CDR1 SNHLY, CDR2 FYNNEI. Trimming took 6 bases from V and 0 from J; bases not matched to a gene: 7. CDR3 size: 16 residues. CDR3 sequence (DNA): TGTGCCAGCAGCGCCCTAGCGGGGCTTAGCACAGATACGCAGTATTTT. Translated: CASSALAGLSTDTQYF.

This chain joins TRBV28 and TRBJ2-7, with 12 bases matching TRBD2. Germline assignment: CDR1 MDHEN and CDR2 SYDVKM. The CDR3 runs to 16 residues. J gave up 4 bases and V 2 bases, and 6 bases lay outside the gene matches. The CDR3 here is CASSLLAGGRRYEQYF. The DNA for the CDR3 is TGTGCCAGCAGTTTACTAGCGGGGGGGAGAAGGTACGAGCAGTACTTC.

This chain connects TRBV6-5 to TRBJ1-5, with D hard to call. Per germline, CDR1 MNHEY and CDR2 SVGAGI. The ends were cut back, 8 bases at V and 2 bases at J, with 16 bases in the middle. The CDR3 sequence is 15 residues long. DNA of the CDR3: TGTGCCAGCTCCTCGCTTACGGGTGGCAATCAGCCCCAGCATTTT. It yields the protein CASSSLTGGNQPQHF.

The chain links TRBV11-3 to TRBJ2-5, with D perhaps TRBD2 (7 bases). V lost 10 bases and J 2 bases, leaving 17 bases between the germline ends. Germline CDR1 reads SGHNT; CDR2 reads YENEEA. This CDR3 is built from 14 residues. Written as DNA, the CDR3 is TGTGCCACCGGGGGGCGTATCGGGCAAGAGACCCAGTACTTC. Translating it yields CATGGRIGQETQYF.

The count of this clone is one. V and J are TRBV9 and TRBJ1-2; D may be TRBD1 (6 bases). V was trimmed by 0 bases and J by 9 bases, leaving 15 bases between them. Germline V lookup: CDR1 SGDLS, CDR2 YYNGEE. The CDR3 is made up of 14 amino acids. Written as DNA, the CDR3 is TGTGCCAGCAGCGTAGGGACAGCCCCCCCTAGCTACACCTTC. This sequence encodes CASSVGTAPPSYTF.

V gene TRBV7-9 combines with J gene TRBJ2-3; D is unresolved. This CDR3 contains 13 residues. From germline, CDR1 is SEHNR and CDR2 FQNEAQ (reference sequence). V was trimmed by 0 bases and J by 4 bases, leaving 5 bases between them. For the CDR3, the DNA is TGTGCCAGCAGCTTAGCCTCCCCAGATACGCAGTATTTT. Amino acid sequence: CASSLASPDTQYF.

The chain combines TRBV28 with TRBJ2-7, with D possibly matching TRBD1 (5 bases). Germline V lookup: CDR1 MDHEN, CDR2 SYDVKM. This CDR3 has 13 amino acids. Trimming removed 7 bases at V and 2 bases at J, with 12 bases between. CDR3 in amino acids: CASINRSTYEQYF. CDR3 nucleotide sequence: TGTGCCAGCATTAACAGGTCGACCTACGAGCAGTACTTC.

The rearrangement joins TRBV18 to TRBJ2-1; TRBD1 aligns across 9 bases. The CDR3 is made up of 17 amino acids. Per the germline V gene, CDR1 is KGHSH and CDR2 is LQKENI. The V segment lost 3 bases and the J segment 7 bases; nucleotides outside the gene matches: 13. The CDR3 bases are TGTGCCAGCTCACCGGTGATTGGGACAGGGATTTTAAATGAGCAGTTCTTC. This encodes CASSPVIGTGILNEQFF.

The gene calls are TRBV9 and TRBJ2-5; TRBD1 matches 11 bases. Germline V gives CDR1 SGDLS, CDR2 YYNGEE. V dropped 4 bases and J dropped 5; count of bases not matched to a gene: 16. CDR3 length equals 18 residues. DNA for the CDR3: TGTGCCAGCAGCCCCTCTTTAGGACAGGGGGCGTCTGGGGAGACCCAGTACTTC. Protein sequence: CASSPSLGQGASGETQYF.

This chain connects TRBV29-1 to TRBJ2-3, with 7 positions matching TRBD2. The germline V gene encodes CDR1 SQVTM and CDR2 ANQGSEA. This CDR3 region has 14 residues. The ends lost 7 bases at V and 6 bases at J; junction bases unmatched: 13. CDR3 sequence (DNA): TGCAGCGGGACCCCGTCGTGGGGGGGGGATACGCAGTATTTT. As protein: CSGTPSWGGDTQYF.

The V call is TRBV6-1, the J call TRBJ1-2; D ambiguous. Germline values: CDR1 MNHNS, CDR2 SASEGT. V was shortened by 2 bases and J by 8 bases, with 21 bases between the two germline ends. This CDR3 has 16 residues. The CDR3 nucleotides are TGTGCCAGCAGTGAAAGCCATCGCTCGTTAGGGAGAGGCTACACCTTC. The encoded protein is CASSESHRSLGRGYTF.

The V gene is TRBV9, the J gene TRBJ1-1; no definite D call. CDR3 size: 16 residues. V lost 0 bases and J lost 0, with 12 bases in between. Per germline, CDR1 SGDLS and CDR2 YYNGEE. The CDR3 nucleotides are TGTGCCAGCAGCGTAGAAGCGGGTTACATGAACACTGAAGCTTTCTTT. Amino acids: CASSVEAGYMNTEAFF. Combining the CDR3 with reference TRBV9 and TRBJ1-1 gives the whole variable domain DSGVTQTPKHLITATGQRVTLRCSPRSGDLSVYWYQQSLDQGLQFLIQYYNGEERAKGNILERFSAQQFPDLHSELNLSSLELGDSALYFCASSVEAGYMNTEAFFGQGTRLTVV.

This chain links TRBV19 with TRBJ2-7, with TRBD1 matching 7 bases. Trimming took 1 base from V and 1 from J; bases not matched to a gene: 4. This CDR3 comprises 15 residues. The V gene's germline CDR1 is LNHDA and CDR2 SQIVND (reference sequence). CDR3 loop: CASSIASRGSYEQYF. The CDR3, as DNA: TGTGCCAGTAGTATAGCCTCCAGGGGGTCCTACGAGCAGTACTTC.

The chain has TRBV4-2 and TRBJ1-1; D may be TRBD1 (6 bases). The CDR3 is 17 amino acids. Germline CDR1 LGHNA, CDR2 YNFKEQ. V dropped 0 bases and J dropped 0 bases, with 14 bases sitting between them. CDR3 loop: CASSQEPQGRLNTEAFF. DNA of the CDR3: TGTGCCAGCAGCCAAGAGCCCCAGGGGCGACTGAACACTGAAGCTTTCTTT.

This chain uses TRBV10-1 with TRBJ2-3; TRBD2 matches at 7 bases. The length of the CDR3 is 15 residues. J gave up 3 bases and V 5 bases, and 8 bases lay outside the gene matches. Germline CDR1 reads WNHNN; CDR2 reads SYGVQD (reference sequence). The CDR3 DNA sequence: TGCGCCAGCAGTACCGGGGGGTCTAGGACAGATACGCAGTATTTT. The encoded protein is CASSTGGSRTDTQYF.

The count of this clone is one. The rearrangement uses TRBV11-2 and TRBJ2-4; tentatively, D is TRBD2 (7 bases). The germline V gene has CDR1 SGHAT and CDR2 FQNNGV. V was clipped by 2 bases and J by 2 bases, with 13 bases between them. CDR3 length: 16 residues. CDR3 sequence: CASSLRGSGTKNIQYF. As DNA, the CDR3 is TGTGCCAGCAGCTTAAGGGGGAGCGGGACCAAAAACATTCAGTACTTC. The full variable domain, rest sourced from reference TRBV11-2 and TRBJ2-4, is EAGVAQSPRYKIIEKRQSVAFWCNPISGHATLYWYQQILGQGPKLLIQFQNNGVVDDSQLPKDRFSAERLKGVDSTLKIQPAKLEDSAVYLCASSLRGSGTKNIQYFGAGTRLSVL.

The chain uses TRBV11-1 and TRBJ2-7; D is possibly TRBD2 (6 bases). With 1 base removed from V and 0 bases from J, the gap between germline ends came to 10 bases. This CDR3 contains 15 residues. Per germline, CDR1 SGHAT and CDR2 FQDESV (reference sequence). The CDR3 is CASSLDAGLSYEQYF. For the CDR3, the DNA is TGTGCCAGCAGCTTAGACGCGGGGCTCTCCTACGAGCAGTACTTC.

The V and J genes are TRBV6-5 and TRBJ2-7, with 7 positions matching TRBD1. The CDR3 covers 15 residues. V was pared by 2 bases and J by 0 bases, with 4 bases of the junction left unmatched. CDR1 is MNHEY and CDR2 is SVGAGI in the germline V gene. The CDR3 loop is CASSYLQGSSYEQYF. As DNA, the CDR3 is TGTGCCAGCAGTTACCTACAGGGGAGCTCCTACGAGCAGTACTTC.

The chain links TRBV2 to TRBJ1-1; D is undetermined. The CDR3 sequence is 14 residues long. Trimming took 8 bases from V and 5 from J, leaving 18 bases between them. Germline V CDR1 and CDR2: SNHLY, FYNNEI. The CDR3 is CASPSWEVQTEAFF. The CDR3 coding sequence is TGTGCCAGCCCCTCCTGGGAGGTACAAACTGAAGCTTTCTTT.

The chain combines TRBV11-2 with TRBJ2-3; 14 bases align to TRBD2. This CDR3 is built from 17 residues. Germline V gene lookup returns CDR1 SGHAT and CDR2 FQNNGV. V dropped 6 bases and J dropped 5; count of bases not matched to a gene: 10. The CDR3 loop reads CASRSSPGLAGVDTQYF. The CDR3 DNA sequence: TGTGCCAGCAGGTCATCGCCGGGACTAGCGGGGGTAGATACGCAGTATTTT.

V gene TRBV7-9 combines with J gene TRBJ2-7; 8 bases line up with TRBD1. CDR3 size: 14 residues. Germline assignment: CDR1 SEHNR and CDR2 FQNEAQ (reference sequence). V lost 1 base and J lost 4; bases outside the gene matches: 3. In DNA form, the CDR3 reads TGTGCCAGCAGCTTAGGCAGGGGGCTATACGAGCAGTACTTC. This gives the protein CASSLGRGLYEQYF.

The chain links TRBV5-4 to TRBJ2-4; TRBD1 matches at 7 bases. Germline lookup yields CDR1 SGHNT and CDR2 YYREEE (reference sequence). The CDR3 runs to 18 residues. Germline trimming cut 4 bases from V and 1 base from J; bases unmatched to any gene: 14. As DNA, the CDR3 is TGTGCCAGCAGCGTCTACACTGACAGGGCGCTGGCCAAAAACATTCAGTACTTC. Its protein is CASSVYTDRALAKNIQYF.

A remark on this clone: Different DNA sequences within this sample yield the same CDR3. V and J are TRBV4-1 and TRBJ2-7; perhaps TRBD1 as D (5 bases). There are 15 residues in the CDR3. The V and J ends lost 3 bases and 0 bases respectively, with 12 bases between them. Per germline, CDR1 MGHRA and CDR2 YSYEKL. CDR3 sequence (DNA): TGCGCCAGCAGCCAGGCTGACAGAGCCTCCTACGAGCAGTACTTC. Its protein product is CASSQADRASYEQYF.

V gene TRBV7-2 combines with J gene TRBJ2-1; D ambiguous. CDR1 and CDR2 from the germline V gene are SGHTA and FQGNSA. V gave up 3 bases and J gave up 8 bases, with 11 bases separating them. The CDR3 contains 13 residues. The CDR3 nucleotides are TGTGCCAGCAGCTTGACCCCGGAGCATGAGCAGTTCTTC. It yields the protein CASSLTPEHEQFF.